One sample yielded the 28 T cell receptor beta chains listed below, sequenced in a study of shared clonotypes between healthy human individuals. Generated by immunoSEQ multiplex PCR, the TCRdb table keeps only in-frame clones and is missing some. The profile shows over 2,000,000 clones, about 93% of them singletons. CD45RO-negative CD8 cells positively selected for CCR7 made up the naive population, which excluded terminally differentiated effector memory CD45RA+ cells. The sample consisted of naive CD8+ T cells from PBMCs. These receptors all stem from a man aged 18 to 35 in good health. Some clones in this sample may be carry-over from other donors' samples.

This chain uses TRBV7-9 with TRBJ2-1; D perhaps matches TRBD2 (5 bases). The CDR3 is 15 amino acids. V lost 3 bases, J lost 2 bases, and 11 bases lay in between. The V gene's germline CDR1 is SEHNR and CDR2 FQNEAQ (reference sequence). The CDR3 is CASSLQRPAYNEQFF. The CDR3 DNA reads TGTGCCAGCAGCTTGCAGCGGCCGGCCTACAATGAGCAGTTCTTC. Based on the CDR3 plus reference TRBV7-9 and TRBJ2-1, the full variable domain is DTGVSQNPRHKITKRGQNVTFRCDPISEHNRLYWYRQTLGQGPEFLTYFQNEAQLEKSRLLSDRFSAERPKGSFSTLEIQRTEQGDSAMYLCASSLQRPAYNEQFFGPGTRLTVL.

The rearrangement links TRBV10-1 to TRBJ2-2, with 7 bases aligning to TRBD1. The CDR3 has 14 amino acids. The germline V gene encodes CDR1 WNHNN and CDR2 SYGVQD (reference sequence). V trimming: 6 bases; J trimming: 4 bases; junction bases outside the gene matches: 5. The chain's CDR3 is CASSDRDSTGELFF. The DNA of the CDR3 is TGCGCCAGCAGCGACAGGGATAGCACCGGGGAGCTGTTTTTT.

The rearrangement uses TRBV7-6 and TRBJ2-7, with D hard to call. The CDR3 runs 14 residues. Germline V gene lookup returns CDR1 SGHVS and CDR2 FNYEAQ. Trimming took 1 base from V and 2 from J, leaving 9 bases between them. The CDR3 is CASSLEGSAYEQYF. In nucleotides, the CDR3 is TGTGCCAGCAGCTTAGAAGGTTCAGCCTACGAGCAGTACTTC. The variable domain in full, with the rest retrieved from reference TRBV7-6 and TRBJ2-7, is GAGVSQSPRYKVTKRGQDVALRCDPISGHVSLYWYRQALGQGPEFLTYFNYEAQQDKSGLPNDRFSAERPEGSISTLTIQRTEQRDSAMYRCASSLEGSAYEQYFGPGTRLTVT.

The chain recombines TRBV27 with TRBJ2-1; 7 bases line up with TRBD2. The CDR3 length is 14 residues. CDR1 and CDR2 from the germline V gene are MNHEY and SMNVEV (reference sequence). The trim removed 8 bases at V and 6 bases at J, leaving 10 bases unmatched. This CDR3 is CASCWTSTCNEQFF. The CDR3 nucleotides are TGTGCCAGCTGTTGGACTAGTACATGCAATGAGCAGTTCTTC.

The CDR3 region is CASWGAGSSGANVLTF. The DNA for the CDR3 is TGTGCCAGCTGGGGAGCAGGGAGCTCTGGGGCCAACGTCCTGACTTTC. The chain recombines TRBV19 with TRBJ2-6, with D perhaps TRBD1 or TRBD2 (5 bases each). The CDR3 totals 16 residues. Germline V gene sequence: CDR1 LNHDA, CDR2 SQIVND (reference sequence). Trimming took 9 bases from V and 0 from J, leaving 15 bases between them.

This chain links TRBV5-6 with TRBJ1-4; D ambiguous. Trimming removed 1 base from V and 2 bases from J, with 12 bases in between. CDR3 size: 16 residues. The germline V gene has CDR1 SGHDT and CDR2 YYEEEE. CDR3 bases: TGTGCCAGCAGCTTGCCCGGGGAAGGGACTAATGAAAAACTGTTTTTT. Protein sequence: CASSLPGEGTNEKLFF.

This sequence joins TRBV25-1 and TRBJ1-2; perhaps TRBD1 as D (5 bases). The CDR3 has 13 residues. Germline values: CDR1 MGHDK, CDR2 SYGVNS. Deletions cut 5 bases from V and 6 bases from J, with 13 bases between. The CDR3 spells CASSIQENHGYTF. CDR3 nucleotide sequence: TGTGCCAGCAGTATACAGGAGAACCATGGCTACACCTTC.

With regard to this clone: Other nucleotide sequences in the sample specify the same CDR3. The genes are TRBV9 and TRBJ2-7; 14 positions agree with TRBD2. The CDR3 consists of 15 residues. Trimming took 3 bases from V and 3 from J; bases not matched to a gene: 2. Germline V lookup: CDR1 SGDLS, CDR2 YYNGEE. The CDR3 bases are TGTGCCAGCAGCGCGACTAGCGGGAGGGGCTACGAGCAGTACTTC. It is translated as CASSATSGRGYEQYF.

This chain connects TRBV28 to TRBJ2-7; 7 bases map to TRBD1. The CDR3 extends over 15 amino acids. CDR1 MDHEN and CDR2 SYDVKM come from the germline V gene. With V trimmed by 5 bases and J by 6 bases, 13 bases remained unmatched. The CDR3 nucleotides read TGTGCCAGCAGTCCTCCTCGGGCAGGGGGAGCCGAGCAGTACTTC. This codes for CASSPPRAGGAEQYF.

J is TRBJ1-4 and V is TRBV27; 8 nucleotides align to TRBD1. J lost 11 bases, V lost 0 bases, and 8 bases had no gene match. The CDR3 consists of 15 residues. Germline-derived CDR1 and CDR2 are MNHEY and SMNVEV (reference sequence). In DNA, the CDR3 is TGTGCCAGCAGTTTATCCCGACAGGGGAAAGAGAAACTGTTTTTT. The encoded protein is CASSLSRQGKEKLFF.

The CDR3 nucleotides read TGTGCCAGCAGTTTCATGCGGGTGGGGGAGACCCAGTACTTC. Translation: CASSFMRVGETQYF. This rearrangement joins TRBV28 to TRBJ2-5, with D possibly matching TRBD2 (5 bases). Germline V gives CDR1 MDHEN, CDR2 SYDVKM. The V end was cut by 3 bases, the J end by 5 bases, with 13 bases between. The CDR3 spans 14 residues.

This chain uses TRBV6-1 with TRBJ2-7; D is tentatively TRBD1 or TRBD2 (6 bases each). The length of the CDR3 is 16 residues. Germline loops: CDR1 MNHNS, CDR2 SASEGT. V lost 3 bases, J lost 2 bases, and 17 bases lay in between. In nucleotides, the CDR3 is TGTGCCAGCAGTGACGGCAGGGGAGGCCCTACCTACGAGCAGTACTTC. Residues: CASSDGRGGPTYEQYF.

The V gene is TRBV19, the J gene TRBJ2-2; a weak D match, TRBD2 (6 bases). Germline V gene lookup returns CDR1 LNHDA and CDR2 SQIVND (reference sequence). The CDR3 length is 14 residues. V dropped 4 bases and J dropped 4 bases, with 10 bases sitting between them. The CDR3, as DNA: TGTGCCAGTAGTAGCGGGATTCTCACCGGGGAGCTGTTTTTT. Translation gives CASSSGILTGELFF.

The chain carries TRBV7-3 and TRBJ2-5, with D hard to call. Germline CDR1 is SGHTA and CDR2 is FQGTGA. The CDR3 totals 13 residues. Trimming cost V 4 bases and J 4 bases, with 10 bases left between them. The CDR3 sequence: CASSSIERETQYF. The CDR3, as DNA: TGTGCCAGCAGCTCTATAGAGCGAGAGACCCAGTACTTC. Complete variable domain (other parts from reference TRBV7-3 and TRBJ2-5): GAGVSQTPSNKVTEKGKYVELRCDPISGHTALYWYRQSLGQGPEFLIYFQGTGAADDSGLPNDRFFAVRPEGSVSTLKIQRTERGDSAVYLCASSSIERETQYFGPGTRLLVL.

With regard to this clone: In the same sample, other DNA sequences code for this CDR3. This chain connects TRBV18 to TRBJ2-7; tentative D call: TRBD1 (6 bases). Germline CDR1 is KGHSH and CDR2 is LQKENI. CDR3 length: 13 residues. V lost 6 bases, J lost 4 bases, and 13 bases lay in between. CDR3 nucleotide sequence: TGTGCCAGCTCCCTGGGGCAGGGGTACGAGCAGTACTTC. It yields the protein CASSLGQGYEQYF.

This clone has only one observation. The chain has TRBV25-1 and TRBJ1-4; perhaps TRBD1 as D (5 bases). V gave up 3 bases and J gave up 10 bases, with 24 bases separating them. Germline CDR1 MGHDK, CDR2 SYGVNS. CDR3 length: 17 amino acids. Written as DNA, the CDR3 is TGTGCCAGCAGTGACCCCTATCCTGGGGGGGTTGGGGGAAAACTGTTTTTT. This encodes CASSDPYPGGVGGKLFF.

This rearrangement joins TRBV6-5 to TRBJ2-5; 7 nucleotides align to TRBD1. With 4 bases clipped from V and 5 bases from J, the junction kept 10 bases outside the gene matches. The CDR3 is 15 amino acids. Germline V gives CDR1 MNHEY, CDR2 SVGAGI. In DNA, the CDR3 is TGTGCCAGCAGTTCCGGACAGGCCGCATGGGAGACCCAGTACTTC. Amino acid sequence: CASSSGQAAWETQYF.

This clone was seen a single time. This chain connects TRBV5-1 to TRBJ2-3; 9 bases are a match to TRBD2. The J segment lost 3 bases and the V segment lost 0 bases, leaving 5 bases of the junction unmatched. In germline, CDR1 is SGHRS, CDR2 YFSETQ. The CDR3 sequence is 16 residues long. CDR3 sequence: CASSLVSGSGTDTQYF. Written as DNA, the CDR3 is TGCGCCAGCAGCTTGGTTAGCGGGAGTGGGACAGATACGCAGTATTTT.

The V and J genes are TRBV9 and TRBJ2-1, with D possibly being TRBD2 (5 bases). Germline-derived CDR1 and CDR2 are SGDLS and YYNGEE. Trimming left V 0 bases short and J 10 bases short, with 8 bases between. The CDR3 covers 12 residues. CDR3 nucleotides: TGTGCCAGCAGCGTAGTTAGCGTGGAGCAGTTCTTC. This encodes CASSVVSVEQFF.

V and J are TRBV27 and TRBJ1-5; maybe TRBD1 (6 bases). The germline V gene has CDR1 MNHEY and CDR2 SMNVEV (reference sequence). The CDR3 spans 12 residues. V lost 6 bases to trimming and J lost 5 bases, with 8 bases between them. The DNA for the CDR3 is TGTGCCAGCAGCAGGGGTGATCAGCCCCAGCATTTT. Protein product: CASSRGDQPQHF.

This sequence joins TRBV16 and TRBJ2-5, with D possibly being TRBD2 (5 bases). CDR1 is KGHSY and CDR2 is FQNENV in the germline V gene. Trimming cost V 2 bases and J 2 bases, with 12 bases left between them. There are 15 residues in the CDR3. CDR3 nucleotide sequence: TGTGCCAGCAGCCAACCGCCGAGGGCGCAAGAGACCCAGTACTTC. It codes for CASSQPPRAQETQYF.

J is TRBJ1-2 and V is TRBV25-1; D is perhaps TRBD1 (6 bases). Looked up from germline, CDR1 is MGHDK and CDR2 is SYGVNS. V lost 4 bases and J lost 0, with 12 bases in between. The CDR3 runs to 15 residues. CDR3 protein: CASSAGAGANYGYTF. CDR3 sequence (DNA): TGTGCCAGCAGTGCAGGGGCAGGGGCTAACTATGGCTACACCTTC.

This clone was observed a few times. The V gene is TRBV7-8, the J gene TRBJ2-5, with 9 positions matching TRBD1. V was clipped by 4 bases and J by 2 bases; unmatched bases: 2. Germline V gene data show CDR1 as SGHVS and CDR2 as FQNEAQ. The CDR3 totals 14 residues. CDR3 coding DNA: TGTGCCAGCAGCTCGGGACAGGGACAAGAGACCCAGTACTTC. Translation gives CASSSGQGQETQYF.

About this clone: This specimen includes other DNA sequences encoding the same CDR3. The rearrangement uses TRBV7-8 and TRBJ1-5, with a possible D match to TRBD1 (6 bases). Germline-derived CDR1 and CDR2 are SGHVS and FQNEAQ. V lost 2 bases, J lost 5 bases, and 10 bases lay in between. CDR3 length: 14 residues. CDR3 sequence: CASSLSRGDQPQHF. CDR3 DNA: TGTGCCAGCAGCTTAAGCAGGGGCGATCAGCCCCAGCATTTT.

J is TRBJ2-7 and V is TRBV5-6; TRBD2 might be the D (5 bases). V was cut by 0 bases and J by 1 base, with 11 bases left in between. Germline lookup yields CDR1 SGHDT and CDR2 YYEEEE. This CDR3 is built from 15 residues. This CDR3 is CASSLVETGSYEQYF. CDR3 in DNA: TGTGCCAGCAGCTTGGTAGAAACGGGATCCTACGAGCAGTACTTC.

J is TRBJ1-5 and V is TRBV19; 7 bases align to TRBD1. Trimming removed 7 bases from V and 6 bases from J; junction bases left unmatched: 15. This CDR3 comprises 16 residues. Germline V gene sequence: CDR1 LNHDA, CDR2 SQIVND (reference sequence). In nucleotides, the CDR3 is TGTGCCAGTACCCCCCGGGCAGGGGGTGGAAGTCAGCCCCAGCATTTT. Amino acid sequence: CASTPRAGGGSQPQHF.

The chain has TRBV5-1 and TRBJ2-7, with D tentatively TRBD1 (5 bases). Per the germline V gene, CDR1 is SGHRS and CDR2 is YFSETQ. The CDR3 totals 15 residues. V was cut by 4 bases and J by 5 bases, with 19 bases left in between. CDR3 sequence reads: CASSAAGSGGNEQYF. The DNA of the CDR3 is TGCGCCAGCAGCGCTGCAGGGTCCGGTGGGAACGAGCAGTACTTC. Drawing the rest from reference TRBV5-1 and TRBJ2-7, the complete variable domain is KAGVTQTPRYLIKTRGQQVTLSCSPISGHRSVSWYQQTPGQGLQFLFEYFSETQRNKGNFPGRFSGRQFSNSRSEMNVSTLELGDSALYLCASSAAGSGGNEQYFGPGTRLTVT.

The rearrangement joins TRBV11-3 to TRBJ2-1; unclear D gene. The CDR3 loop spans 13 amino acids. The V end lost 5 bases, the J end lost 9 bases, and 14 bases lay between the germline ends. The germline V gene encodes CDR1 SGHNT and CDR2 YENEEA. In nucleotides, the CDR3 is TGTGCCAGCAGCCTGGAAATCCGCGGTGAGCAGTTCTTC. It codes for CASSLEIRGEQFF. The whole variable domain, remainder taken from reference TRBV11-3 and TRBJ2-1, is EAGVVQSPRYKIIEKKQPVAFWCNPISGHNTLYWYLQNLGQGPELLIRYENEEAVDDSQLPKDRFSAERLKGVDSTLKIQPAELGDSAVYLCASSLEIRGEQFFGPGTRLTVL.